One and the same sample provided the 10 T cell receptor beta chains below, sequenced in a study of CD8 T cells in ankylosing spondylitis. Which antigens these TCRs recognize remains unknown. Via MiXCR, TCRdb re-called the 5' RACE reads, giving one row per CDR3 protein. The sample shows under 550,000 distinct CDR3 sequences, roughly a quarter of them seen only once. Study observations and caveats: Within ankylosing spondylitis blood, a TCR beta motif made up of seven or eight highly homologous variants appeared to be characteristic.

Sequenced: blood, either unsorted or a sorted T cell fraction (not recorded which). These receptors all come from a male donor with ankylosing spondylitis.

In this sample, this clonotype turned up a few times. V is TRBV7-9 and J is TRBJ2-1; maybe TRBD2 (6 bases). V gave up 4 bases and J gave up 4 bases, with 11 bases separating them. Germline CDR1 reads SEHNR; CDR2 reads FQNEAQ (reference sequence). This CDR3 region has 14 residues. The CDR3 nucleotides read TGTGCCAGCAGCTGGGGACTGGCTTACAATGAGCAGTTCTTC. This codes for CASSWGLAYNEQFF. The complete variable domain, with remaining parts taken from reference TRBV7-9 and TRBJ2-1, reads DTGVSQNPRHKITKRGQNVTFRCDPISEHNRLYWYRQTLGQGPEFLTYFQNEAQLEKSRLLSDRFSAERPKGSFSTLEIQRTEQGDSAMYLCASSWGLAYNEQFFGPGTRLTVL.

This clonotype was detected a few times. The gene calls are TRBV30 and TRBJ2-5; D is perhaps TRBD1 (5 bases). The germline CDR1 and CDR2 sequences are GTSNPN and SVGIG (reference sequence). The CDR3 is made up of 11 amino acids. Deletions cut 3 bases from V and 7 bases from J, with 9 bases between. Written as DNA, the CDR3 is TGTGCCTGGAGGGGGCGCGGGACCCAGTACTTC. Protein sequence: CAWRGRGTQYF.

The CDR3 DNA sequence: TGTGCCAGCAGCGAAGCGGGCCATCTCTCCTACGAGCAGTACTTC. It encodes CASSEAGHLSYEQYF. The chain joins TRBV4-2 to TRBJ2-7, with D perhaps matching TRBD2 (6 bases). Trimming cost V 5 bases and J 0 bases, with 14 bases left between them. The CDR3 spans 15 residues. Per the germline V gene, CDR1 is LGHNA and CDR2 is YNFKEQ.

V is TRBV7-2 and J is TRBJ1-2, with 8 positions matching TRBD1. CDR1 is SGHTA, CDR2 FQGNSA, per germline. The ends lost 2 bases at V and 6 bases at J; junction bases unmatched: 8. The CDR3 runs to 15 residues. CDR3 sequence reads: CASSLRTGTKDGYTF. CDR3 DNA: TGTGCCAGCAGCTTAAGGACAGGGACCAAGGATGGCTACACCTTC.

The table lists this clonotype with a few counts. This sequence joins TRBV29-1 and TRBJ2-7, with 13 bases aligning to TRBD2. The V gene's germline CDR1 is SQVTM and CDR2 ANQGSEA. After removal of 6 bases from V and 5 bases from J, the junction contained 7 bases not matched to a gene. The CDR3 spans 14 residues. CDR3 amino acids: CSVGGTSGMNEQYF. CDR3 DNA: TGCAGCGTGGGTGGGACTAGCGGGATGAACGAGCAGTACTTC.

The chain recombines TRBV6-1 with TRBJ2-7; TRBD2 might be the D (6 bases). The CDR3 extends over 15 amino acids. Germline lookup yields CDR1 MNHNS and CDR2 SASEGT. Trimming took off 3 bases at V and 1 base at J, with 13 bases between the two ends. CDR3: CASSDKASASYEQYV. The CDR3 coding sequence is TGTGCCAGCAGTGATAAAGCTAGCGCGTCCTACGAGCAGTACGTC.

The J gene is TRBJ2-1, the V gene TRBV4-1; TRBD2 aligns across 9 bases. Germline-derived CDR1 and CDR2 are MGHRA and YSYEKL. The CDR3 extends over 16 amino acids. With 0 bases clipped from V and 4 bases from J, the junction kept 4 bases outside the gene matches. In DNA form, the CDR3 reads TGCGCCAGCAGCCAAGATCTGCTAGCGGGGTACAATGAGCAGTTCTTC. This gives the protein CASSQDLLAGYNEQFF.

V is TRBV5-1 and J is TRBJ1-1; D is unresolved. CDR3 length equals 13 residues. Germline V gene sequence: CDR1 SGHRS, CDR2 YFSETQ. V was pared by 2 bases and J by 0 bases, with 5 bases between. CDR3 region: CASSFELNTEAFF. The CDR3 DNA reads as TGCGCCAGCAGCTTCGAGTTGAACACTGAAGCTTTCTTT.

This clonotype was seen only once. This sequence joins TRBV20-1 and TRBJ2-5, with 9 bases aligning to TRBD2. Germline trimming cut 5 bases from V and 6 bases from J; bases unmatched to any gene: 13. The germline gives CDR1 DFQATT, CDR2 SNEGSKA (reference sequence). This CDR3 has 15 residues. CDR3 nucleotides: TGCAGTGCTGGAGGCGGGAGGGCCTCTTTTCAGACCCAGTACTTC. It is translated as CSAGGGRASFQTQYF.

This clonotype was counted only a few times. The genes are TRBV12-3 or TRBV12-4 and TRBJ2-1; tentatively, D is TRBD1 (5 bases). The CDR3 has 12 residues. V was shortened by 5 bases and J by 11 bases, with 13 bases between the two germline ends. The CDR3 DNA sequence: TGTGCCAGCAGTCTTGGGGCCGGCCAGCAGTTCTTC. The encoded protein is CASSLGAGQQFF.